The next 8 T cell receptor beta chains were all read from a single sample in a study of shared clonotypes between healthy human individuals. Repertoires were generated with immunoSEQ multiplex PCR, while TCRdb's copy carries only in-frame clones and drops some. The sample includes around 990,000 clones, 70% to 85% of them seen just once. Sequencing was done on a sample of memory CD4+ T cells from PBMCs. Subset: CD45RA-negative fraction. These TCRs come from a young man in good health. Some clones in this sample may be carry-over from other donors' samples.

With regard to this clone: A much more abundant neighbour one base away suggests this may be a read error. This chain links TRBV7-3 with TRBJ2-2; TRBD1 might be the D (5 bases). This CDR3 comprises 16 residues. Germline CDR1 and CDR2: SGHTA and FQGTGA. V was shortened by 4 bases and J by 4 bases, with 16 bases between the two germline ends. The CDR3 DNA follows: TGTGCCAGCAGCTCGGCAGGGTTTGCATCCACCGGGGAGCTGTTTTTT. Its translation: CASSSAGFASTGELFF. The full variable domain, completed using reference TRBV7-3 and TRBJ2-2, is GAGVSQTPSNKVTEKGKYVELRCDPISGHTALYWYRQSLGQGPEFLIYFQGTGAADDSGLPNDRFFAVRPEGSVSTLKIQRTERGDSAVYLCASSSAGFASTGELFFGEGSRLTVL.

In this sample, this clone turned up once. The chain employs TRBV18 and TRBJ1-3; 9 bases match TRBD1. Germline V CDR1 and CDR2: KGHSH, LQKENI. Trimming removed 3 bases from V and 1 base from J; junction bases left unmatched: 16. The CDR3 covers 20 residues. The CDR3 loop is CASSPTPGQGGVRSGNTIYF. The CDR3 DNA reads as TGTGCCAGCTCACCGACTCCGGGACAGGGAGGCGTCCGGTCTGGAAACACCATATATTTT.

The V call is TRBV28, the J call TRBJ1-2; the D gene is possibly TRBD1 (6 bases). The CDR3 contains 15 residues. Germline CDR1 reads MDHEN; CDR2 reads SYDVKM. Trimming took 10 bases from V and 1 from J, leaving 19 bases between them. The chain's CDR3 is CATSDGQGINYGYTF. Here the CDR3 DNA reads TGTGCCACCTCAGATGGGCAGGGGATTAACTATGGCTACACCTTC.

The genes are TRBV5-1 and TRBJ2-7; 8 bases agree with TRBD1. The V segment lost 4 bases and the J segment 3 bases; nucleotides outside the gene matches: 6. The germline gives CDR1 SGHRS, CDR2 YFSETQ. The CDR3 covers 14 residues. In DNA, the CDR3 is TGCGCCAGCAGCAGGACAGGGTCTGACTACGAGCAGTACTTC. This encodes CASSRTGSDYEQYF.

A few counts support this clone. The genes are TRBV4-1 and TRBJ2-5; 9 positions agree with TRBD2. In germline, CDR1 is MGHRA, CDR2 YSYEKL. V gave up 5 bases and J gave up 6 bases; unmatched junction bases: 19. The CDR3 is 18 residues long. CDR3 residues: CASSRGLNAGGPTQTQYF. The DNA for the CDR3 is TGCGCCAGCAGCAGGGGGTTAAATGCGGGAGGGCCTACCCAGACCCAGTACTTC.

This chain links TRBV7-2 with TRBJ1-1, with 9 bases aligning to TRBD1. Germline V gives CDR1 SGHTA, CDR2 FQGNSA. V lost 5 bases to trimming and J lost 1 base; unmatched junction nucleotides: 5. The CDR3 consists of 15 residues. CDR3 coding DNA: TGTGCCAGCAGCCCAGAGGGACAGGGGAACACTGAAGCTTTCTTT. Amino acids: CASSPEGQGNTEAFF.

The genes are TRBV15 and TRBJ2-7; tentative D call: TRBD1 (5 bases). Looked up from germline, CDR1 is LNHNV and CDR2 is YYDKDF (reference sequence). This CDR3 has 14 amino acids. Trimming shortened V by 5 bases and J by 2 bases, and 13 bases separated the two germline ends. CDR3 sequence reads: CATSPRQNTYEQYF. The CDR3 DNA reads TGTGCCACCAGCCCGCGACAGAACACCTACGAGCAGTACTTC.

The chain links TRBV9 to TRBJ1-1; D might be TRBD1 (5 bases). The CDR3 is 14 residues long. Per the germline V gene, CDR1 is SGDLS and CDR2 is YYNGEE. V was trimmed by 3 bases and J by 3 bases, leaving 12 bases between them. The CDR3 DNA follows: TGTGCCAGCAGCGGGGACTACGATTACACTGAAGCTTTCTTT. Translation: CASSGDYDYTEAFF.